The clone carrying this T cell receptor delta chain turned up a few times. Given a far larger clone just one base away, this is likely a sequencing read error. Additional DNA sequences in this sample encode the identical CDR3. With CATT, TCRdb re-called clones from the multiplex PCR reads. Among about 57,000 delta-chain clones listed, approximately 1.5% were seen once. The data were obtained in a study of γδ T cells in repeated Plasmodium falciparum infection. At the level of the study: Sampling occurred at baseline, pre-infection for selected infections, and 21 days post-infection. Malian gammadelta TCRs were studied during no-transmission periods and across acute malaria episodes.

Flow sorting of PBMC yielded separate Vgamma9/Vdelta2+ and Vdelta2-negative gammadelta T cell populations for bulk repertoire analysis. Germline V CDR1 and CDR2: TSWWSYY, QGS. This CDR3 is 22 amino acids long. The V and J genes are TRDV1 and TRDJ1; TRDD3 agrees at 9 bases. The source is a pool of human donors (malaria-infected and uninfected, not separated). Sample: gamma-delta T cells from blood. CDR3 bases: TGTGCTCTTGGTGAACTAAAGGCCTCCTTGGCTGGGGGATTCACCTGCACCGATAAACTCATCTTT. This translates into CALGELKASLAGGFTCTDKLIF.